These T cell receptor beta chains were read from a single sample in a study of control samples from healthy donors and cancer patients. Produced via immunoSEQ multiplex PCR; TCRdb's table is partial and in-frame only. The sample gives more than 110,000 clones, over 85% of which show up once; 11% is in the top ten. Input material: blood. Every receptor here comes from a man in his thirties or forties in good health. Each CDR3 is given without its conserved first and last residue.

>TRBV6-1|TRBJ1-4
ASSEGGVWGEKLF
>TRBV19|TRBJ1-6
ASSLYAGSNSPLH
>TRBV7-2|TRBJ1-2
ASSLVFSEYGYT
>TRBV30|TRBJ1-5
AWGFPPARTSYNQPQH
>TRBV4-1|TRBJ2-7
ASSRGQGAPSEQY
>TRBV7-8|TRBJ2-7
ASSFREGPYEQY
>TRBV28|TRBJ2-2
ASGTSGRRTGELF
>TRBV29-1|TRBJ2-1
SAEGRYEQF
>TRBV7-3|TRBJ1-6
ASSHSGPNSPLH
>TRBV9|TRBJ2-5
ASSGGTLKETQY
>TRBV10-3|TRBJ2-3
AIRDRTSGNGDTQY
>TRBV20-1|TRBJ1-2
RADSNYGYT
>TRBV6-5|TRBJ2-1
ASSYRGTYNNEQF
>TRBV9|TRBJ2-2
ASSVGSSHTGELF
>TRBV27|TRBJ2-1
ASSLAGVGNEQF
>TRBV25-1|TRBJ1-3
ASSSPGGAGNTIY
>TRBV7-2|TRBJ1-4
ASSPHQGLNEKLF
>TRBV12-3/TRBV12-4|TRBJ1-1
ASSLKPNTEAF
>TRBV20-1|TRBJ2-5
SALWVETQY
>TRBV5-6|TRBJ1-3
ASSLRGSGNTIY
>TRBV12-5|TRBJ1-6
ASGLVGRGSPLH
>TRBV9|TRBJ2-2
ASSKTSATNTGELF
>TRBV12-3/TRBV12-4|TRBJ2-1
ASSWRDNEQF
>TRBV6-2/TRBV6-3|TRBJ2-1
ASSFSGEYNEQF
>TRBV9|TRBJ1-3
ASSVGGGSGNTIY
>TRBV7-9|TRBJ2-3
ASSPWGGLRTDTQY
>TRBV6-5|TRBJ2-7
ASTRLAGFGEQY
>TRBV5-6|TRBJ2-4
ASSIRQVETKNIQY
>TRBV2|TRBJ1-3
ASREDSRSGNTIY
>TRBV3-1/TRBV3-2|TRBJ1-3
ASSQGLGGNTIY
>TRBV5-1|TRBJ1-1
ASSTLNTEAF
>TRBV5-4|TRBJ2-6
ASSTGTGGSGANVLT
>TRBV7-2|TRBJ1-6
ASSLGPYNSPLH
>TRBV9|TRBJ2-2
ASSVETSGPNTGELF
>TRBV6-2/TRBV6-3|TRBJ2-1
ASSYNPEGSFNPSSYNEQF
>TRBV7-8|TRBJ1-4
ASMGGTRGKLF
>TRBV4-1|TRBJ1-4
ASSQGQGTTNEKLF
>TRBV28|TRBJ1-1
ASRPQGAAQNTEAF
>TRBV11-3|TRBJ2-7
ASSLGLAGGGEQY
>TRBV28|TRBJ1-2
ASSPPTGLRYGYT
>TRBV5-4|TRBJ1-1
ASSLVMVNGPNTEAF
>TRBV7-9|TRBJ1-4
ASSFREGNEKLF
>TRBV3-1/TRBV3-2|TRBJ2-7
ASSQGLSSGQGAQAYEQY
>TRBV28|TRBJ1-4
ASSLLLGQINEKLF
>TRBV27|TRBJ1-1
ASSLSRALRGNTEAF
>TRBV29-1|TRBJ2-1
SVETGRASEQF
>TRBV7-9|TRBJ2-1
ASSGLAGSYNEQF
>TRBV6-4|TRBJ2-3
ASSKSGGTDTQY
>TRBV3-1/TRBV3-2|TRBJ2-1
ASSLAGALHNEQF
>TRBV10-3|TRBJ2-4
AISDGVRSGSSSNIQY
>TRBV20-1|TRBJ2-7
SASGQGHEQY
>TRBV6-5|TRBJ2-1
ASSGLAGYNEQF
>TRBV3-1/TRBV3-2|TRBJ2-7
ASSQGSGSYEQY
>TRBV2|TRBJ2-1
ASSLNEQF